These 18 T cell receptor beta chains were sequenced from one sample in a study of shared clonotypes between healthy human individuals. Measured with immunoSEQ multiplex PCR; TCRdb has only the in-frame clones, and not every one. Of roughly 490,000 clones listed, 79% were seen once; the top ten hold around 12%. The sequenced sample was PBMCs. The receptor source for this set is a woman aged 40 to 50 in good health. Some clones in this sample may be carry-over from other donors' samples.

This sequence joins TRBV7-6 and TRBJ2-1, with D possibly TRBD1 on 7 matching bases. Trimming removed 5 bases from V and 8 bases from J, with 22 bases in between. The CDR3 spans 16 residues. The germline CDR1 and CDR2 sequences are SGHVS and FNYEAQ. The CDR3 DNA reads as TGTGCCAGCAGCGCGACCAGGGGGGACTCCCTCCATGAGCAGTTCTTC. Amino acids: CASSATRGDSLHEQFF.

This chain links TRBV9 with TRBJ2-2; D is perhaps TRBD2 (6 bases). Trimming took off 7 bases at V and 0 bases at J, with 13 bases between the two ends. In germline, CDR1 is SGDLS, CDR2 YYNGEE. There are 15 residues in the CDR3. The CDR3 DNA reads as TGTGCCAGCGAGGAGGGCAGTTCGAACACCGGGGAGCTGTTTTTT. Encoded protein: CASEEGSSNTGELFF.

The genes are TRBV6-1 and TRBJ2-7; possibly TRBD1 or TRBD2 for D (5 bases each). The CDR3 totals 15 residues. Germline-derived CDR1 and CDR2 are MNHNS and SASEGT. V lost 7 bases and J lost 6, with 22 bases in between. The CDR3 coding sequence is TGTGCCAGCACCATCCCAAGCGGTGGTGGGGGCGAGCAGTACTTC. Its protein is CASTIPSGGGGEQYF.

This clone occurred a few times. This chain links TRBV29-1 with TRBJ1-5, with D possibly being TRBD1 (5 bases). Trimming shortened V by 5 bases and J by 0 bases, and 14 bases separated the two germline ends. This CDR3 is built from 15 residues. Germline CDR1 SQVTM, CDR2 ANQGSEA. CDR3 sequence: CSVSTGGLSNQPQHF. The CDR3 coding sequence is TGCAGCGTTTCCACGGGGGGACTTAGCAATCAGCCCCAGCATTTT.

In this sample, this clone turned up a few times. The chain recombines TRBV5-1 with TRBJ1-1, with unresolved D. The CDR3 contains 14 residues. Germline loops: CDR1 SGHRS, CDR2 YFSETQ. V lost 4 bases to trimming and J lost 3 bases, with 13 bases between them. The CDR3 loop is CASSATFTDTEAFF. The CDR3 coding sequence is TGCGCCAGCAGCGCGACTTTCACGGACACTGAAGCTTTCTTT.

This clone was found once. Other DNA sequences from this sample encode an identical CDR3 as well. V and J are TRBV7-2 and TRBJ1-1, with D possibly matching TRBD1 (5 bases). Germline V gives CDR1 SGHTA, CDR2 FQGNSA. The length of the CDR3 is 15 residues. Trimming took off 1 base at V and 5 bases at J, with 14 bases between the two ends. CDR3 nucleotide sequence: TGTGCCAGCAGCTTAGTCCCCGGGGGGGGGACTGAAGCTTTCTTT. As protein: CASSLVPGGGTEAFF.

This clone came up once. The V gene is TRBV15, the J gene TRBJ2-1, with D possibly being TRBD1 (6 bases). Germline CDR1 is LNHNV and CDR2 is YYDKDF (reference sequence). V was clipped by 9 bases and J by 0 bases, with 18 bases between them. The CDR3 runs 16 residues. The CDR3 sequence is CATDSPTGSSYNEQFF. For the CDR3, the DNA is TGTGCCACTGACTCACCCACAGGGAGCTCCTACAATGAGCAGTTCTTC.

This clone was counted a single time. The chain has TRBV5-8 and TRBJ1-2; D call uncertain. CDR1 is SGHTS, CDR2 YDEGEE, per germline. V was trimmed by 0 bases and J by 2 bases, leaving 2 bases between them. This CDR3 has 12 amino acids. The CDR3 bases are TGTGCCAGCAGCTTGGGGAACTATGGCTACACCTTC. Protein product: CASSLGNYGYTF.

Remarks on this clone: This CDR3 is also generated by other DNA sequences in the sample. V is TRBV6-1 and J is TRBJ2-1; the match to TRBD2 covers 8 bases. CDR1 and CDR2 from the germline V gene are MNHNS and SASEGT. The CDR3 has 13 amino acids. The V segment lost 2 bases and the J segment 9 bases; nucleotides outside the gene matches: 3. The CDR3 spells CASSERTSSEQFF. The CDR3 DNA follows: TGTGCCAGCAGTGAAAGGACTAGCAGTGAGCAGTTCTTC.

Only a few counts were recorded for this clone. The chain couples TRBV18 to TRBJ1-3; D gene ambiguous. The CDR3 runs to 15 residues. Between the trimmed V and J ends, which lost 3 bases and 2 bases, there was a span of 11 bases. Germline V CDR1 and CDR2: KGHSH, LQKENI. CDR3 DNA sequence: TGTGCCAGCTCACCCCTGGACGGGACTGGAAACACCATATATTTT. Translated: CASSPLDGTGNTIYF.

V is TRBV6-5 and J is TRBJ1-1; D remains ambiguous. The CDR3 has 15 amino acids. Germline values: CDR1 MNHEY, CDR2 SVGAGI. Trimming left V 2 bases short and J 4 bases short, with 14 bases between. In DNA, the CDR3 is TGTGCCAGCAGTTACGACTCGGACGCGGGCACTGAAGCTTTCTTT. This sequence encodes CASSYDSDAGTEAFF.

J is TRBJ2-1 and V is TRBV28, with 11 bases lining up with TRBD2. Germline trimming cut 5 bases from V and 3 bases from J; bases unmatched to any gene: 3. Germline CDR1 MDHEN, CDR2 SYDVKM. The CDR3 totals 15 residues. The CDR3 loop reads CASSPGTSGYNEQFF. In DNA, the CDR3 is TGTGCCAGCAGTCCAGGGACTAGCGGCTACAATGAGCAGTTCTTC.

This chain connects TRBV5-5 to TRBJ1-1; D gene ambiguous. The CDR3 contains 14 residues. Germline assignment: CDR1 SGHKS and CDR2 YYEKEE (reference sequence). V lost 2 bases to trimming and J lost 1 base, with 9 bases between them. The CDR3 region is CASSFPNRNTEAFF. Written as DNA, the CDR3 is TGTGCCAGCAGCTTTCCTAACCGGAACACTGAAGCTTTCTTT.

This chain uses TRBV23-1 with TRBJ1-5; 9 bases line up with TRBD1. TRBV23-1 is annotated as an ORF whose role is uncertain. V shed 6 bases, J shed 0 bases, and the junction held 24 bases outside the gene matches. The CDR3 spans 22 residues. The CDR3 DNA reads TGCGCCAGCAGGGAAGGATACGAAGGGGTCGGGACAGGGACTTATAGCAATCAGCCCCAGCATTTT. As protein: CASREGYEGVGTGTYSNQPQHF.

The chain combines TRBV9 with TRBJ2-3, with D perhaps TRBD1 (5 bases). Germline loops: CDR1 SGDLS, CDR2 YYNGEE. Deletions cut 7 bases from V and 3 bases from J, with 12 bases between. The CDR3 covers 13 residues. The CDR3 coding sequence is TGTGCCAGCCAGACAGAGATAACAGATACGCAGTATTTT. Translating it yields CASQTEITDTQYF.

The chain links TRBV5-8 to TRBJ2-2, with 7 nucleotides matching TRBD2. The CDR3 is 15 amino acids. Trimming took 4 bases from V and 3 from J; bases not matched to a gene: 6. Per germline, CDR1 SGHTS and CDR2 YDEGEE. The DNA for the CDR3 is TGTGCCAGCAGCATGGGGCTAGCGGACACCGGGGAGCTGTTTTTT. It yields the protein CASSMGLADTGELFF.

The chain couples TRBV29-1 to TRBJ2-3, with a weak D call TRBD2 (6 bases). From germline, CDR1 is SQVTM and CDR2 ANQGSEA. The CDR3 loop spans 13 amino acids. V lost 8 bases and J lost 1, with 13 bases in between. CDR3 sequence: CSSSGPGTDTQYF. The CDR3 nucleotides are TGCAGCTCAAGCGGGCCCGGCACAGATACGCAGTATTTT.

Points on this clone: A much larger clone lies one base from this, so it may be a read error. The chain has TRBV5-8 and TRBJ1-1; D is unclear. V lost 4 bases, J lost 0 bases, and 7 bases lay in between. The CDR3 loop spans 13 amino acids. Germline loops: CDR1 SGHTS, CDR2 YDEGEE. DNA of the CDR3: TGTGCCAGCAGCCCTGACATGAACACTGAAGCTTTCTTT. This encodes CASSPDMNTEAFF.